This T cell receptor beta chain was recovered during a study of T-cell memory formation after mild COVID-19. TCRdb re-called the 5' RACE reads through MiXCR, storing one row per CDR3 protein. The sample has 300,000 or so distinct CDR3 sequences, roughly 16% seen once. Overall study results and limits: Nothing confirmed that second-wave clones peaking on day 37 were specific for SARS-CoV-2. Clones shrinking between day 15 and 85 showed a balanced CD4/CD8 split, and those that grew later tilted toward CD4+. Some responding clones appeared in pre-infection memory, suggesting cross-reactive memory joined.

This clonotype was observed a few times. Its specificity is not known. Sequencing was performed on PBMCs or a T cell subset sorted from them (not recorded which). The origin of this receptor is a man younger than 30 who had mild COVID-19 (a few samples of this study predate the infection). Cell type and time point are not known.

The CDR3 DNA sequence: TGTGCCAGCAGGGGAGGGCATAATCAGCCCCAGCATTTT. Protein: CASRGGHNQPQHF. The V and J genes are TRBV6-2 or TRBV6-3 and TRBJ1-5; D not resolved. Germline values: CDR1 MNHEY, CDR2 SVGEGT. V dropped 6 bases and J dropped 4 bases, with 10 bases sitting between them. The CDR3 is made up of 13 amino acids.